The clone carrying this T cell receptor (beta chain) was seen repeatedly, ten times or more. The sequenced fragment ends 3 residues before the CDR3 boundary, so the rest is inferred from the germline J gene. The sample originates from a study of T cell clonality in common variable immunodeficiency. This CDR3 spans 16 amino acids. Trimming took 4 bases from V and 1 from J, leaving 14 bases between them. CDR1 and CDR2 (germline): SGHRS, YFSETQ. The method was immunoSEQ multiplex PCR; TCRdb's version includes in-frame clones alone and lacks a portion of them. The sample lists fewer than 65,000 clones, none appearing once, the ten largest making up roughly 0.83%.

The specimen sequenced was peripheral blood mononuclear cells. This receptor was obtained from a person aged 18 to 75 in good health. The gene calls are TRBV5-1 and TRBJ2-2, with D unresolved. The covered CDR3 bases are TGCGCCAGCAGCCCGAGCCGTCAAATGAACACCGGGGAG. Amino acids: CASSPSRQMNTGE. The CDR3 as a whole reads CASSPSRQMNTGELFF.